This T cell receptor (beta chain) was sequenced during a study of blood T cell repertoires in COVID-19. Whole-study context: Sources were T cells, B-cell-depleted T cells, or PBMCs; the material itself was cDNA or gDNA.

Generated by immunoSEQ multiplex PCR, the TCRdb table keeps only in-frame clones and is missing some. The data contain about 89,000 clones, approximately 84% of them singletons. Concerning this clone: The junction differs from germline at one of its ends, possibly a read error.

The CDR3 sequence is 15 residues long. Germline CDR1 is MNHEY and CDR2 is SVGAGI. Sequencing was carried out using peripheral blood. The chain uses TRBV6-5 and TRBJ2-1, with 9 positions matching TRBD1. This TCR derives from a man in his 70s with acute or convalescent COVID-19. CDR3 coding DNA: TGTGCCAGCAGTTACACACAGGGGGCGAGGAATGGGCAGTTCTTC. Amino acids: CASSYTQGARNGQFF.